A selection of T cell receptor beta chains follows, all from one sample in a study of control samples from healthy donors and cancer patients. Measured with immunoSEQ multiplex PCR; TCRdb has only the in-frame clones, and not every one. The sample includes about 130,000 clones, 80% to 95% seen only once; the top ten take about 2.7%. Input material: blood. The receptor source for this set is a man aged 40-55 years in good health. Each CDR3 is given with its conserved first and last residue.

>TRBJ2-7|TRBV18|18
CASSPSKSSGGERYEQYF
>TRBJ2-1|TRBV3-1/TRBV3-2|12
CASSEPGGEQFF
>TRBJ2-7|TRBV12-2|14
CASRFEFLVHEQYF
>TRBJ2-5|TRBV16|15
CASSQSARTPETQYF
>TRBJ1-1|TRBV10-2|13
CASSVGRNTEAFF
>TRBJ1-1|TRBV29-1|15
CSVRQGAVLNTEAFF
>TRBJ2-2|TRBV5-1|14
CASSSFKNTGELFF
>TRBJ1-1|TRBV2|14
CASSGAADPTEAFF
>TRBJ2-5|TRBV6-6|15
CASSYPSGAQETQYF
>TRBJ2-3|TRBV27|12
CASSLTSDTQYF
>TRBJ2-3|TRBV5-1|14
CASSSGDSTDTQYF
>TRBJ1-2|TRBV18|13
CASSPSRNYGYTF
>TRBJ2-4|TRBV24-1|15
CATSDWDRAGNIQYF
>TRBJ2-2|TRBV11-2|16
CASSSTYRRDTGELFF
>TRBJ2-7|TRBV7-2|15
CASSSQGGGAYEQYF
>TRBJ2-5|TRBV18|13
CASSPSGQETQYF
>TRBJ2-7|TRBV13|14
CASRTSGGADEQYF
>TRBJ2-5|TRBV2|13
CASTWGFQETQYF
>TRBJ2-3|TRBV7-3|15
CASSSTGIRTDTQYF
>TRBJ1-2|TRBV6-5|15
CASKNSGRMNYGYTF
>TRBJ1-5|TRBV28|13
CASSPDSNQPQHF
>TRBJ2-6|TRBV14|21
CASSWGPSVWTVESGANVLTF
>TRBJ1-5|TRBV9|14
CASSVGGGSQPQHF
>TRBJ2-1|TRBV7-3|15
CASSSGTGRINEQFF
>TRBJ2-7|TRBV19|14
CASSVTSGVGEQYF
>TRBJ2-7|TRBV9|16
CASSPQTSGALSEQYF
>TRBJ1-5|TRBV5-1|13
CASSSGPNQPQHF